This passage covers 21 T cell receptor beta chains from one sample sequenced in a study of blood T cell repertoires in COVID-19 (dated by TCRdb to the early 2020s). Libraries were built with the immunoSEQ multiplex PCR assay. Imported from immuneACCESS, the table was reduced by TCRdb to in-frame sequences with V and J called. These copies leave out some clones; in studies compared against another copy, an unresolved V gene accounts for under half, and the cause of the remainder is not known. The sample table lists about 230,000 clones, around 84% of them with a count of one. The biggest ten clones account for roughly 10% of the sample. The sequencing input was peripheral blood. All receptors derive from a man aged 45 to 65 with COVID-19, enrolled during active disease.

The chain employs TRBV6-5 and TRBJ1-1, with D possibly TRBD1 on 6 matching bases. The CDR3 spans 15 residues. V lost 5 bases and J lost 1, with 14 bases in between. Germline loops: CDR1 MNHEY, CDR2 SVGAGI. This CDR3 is CASSTLSTGNTEAFF. The CDR3 nucleotides are TGTGCCAGCAGTACCCTCTCGACAGGGAACACTGAAGCTTTCTTT.

This clone is a singleton in its sample. The chain carries TRBV19 and TRBJ1-1; no definite D call. V lost 3 bases, J lost 0 bases, and 11 bases lay in between. The CDR3 contains 15 residues. CDR1 LNHDA and CDR2 SQIVND come from the germline V gene (reference sequence). The CDR3 bases are TGTGCCAGTAGTATTAACCCGACAATGAACACTGAAGCTTTCTTT. Translated: CASSINPTMNTEAFF. The complete variable domain, with remaining parts taken from reference TRBV19 and TRBJ1-1, reads DGGITQSPKYLFRKEGQNVTLSCEQNLNHDAMYWYRQDPGQGLRLIYYSQIVNDFQKGDIAEGYSVSREKKESFPLTVTSAQKNPTAFYLCASSINPTMNTEAFFGQGTRLTVV.

This sequence joins TRBV6-2 or TRBV6-3 and TRBJ2-3; D is undetermined. The CDR3 sequence is 14 residues long. Germline CDR1 reads MNHEY; CDR2 reads SVGEGT. The ends were cut back, 4 bases at V and 2 bases at J, with 10 bases in the middle. The CDR3: CASSSNDFTDTQYF. The CDR3 DNA is TGTGCCAGCAGTTCTAACGACTTCACAGATACGCAGTATTTT.

The chain couples TRBV30 to TRBJ1-4; D gene ambiguous. V lost 7 bases and J lost 2, with 14 bases in between. This CDR3 is 14 amino acids long. From germline, CDR1 is GTSNPN and CDR2 SVGIG (reference sequence). The CDR3 region has the DNA TGTGCCTCCTCGGGAGGGTCTACTAATGAAAAACTGTTTTTT. Protein product: CASSGGSTNEKLFF.

The gene calls are TRBV4-2 and TRBJ2-3; D is unclear. Trimming shortened V by 2 bases and J by 1 base, and 7 bases separated the two germline ends. The length of the CDR3 is 14 residues. Germline CDR1 LGHNA, CDR2 YNFKEQ. The CDR3 nucleotides read TGTGCCAGCAGCCAAAAGAGCGGCACAGATACGCAGTATTTT. Protein product: CASSQKSGTDTQYF.

This clone was detected a few times. V and J are TRBV6-5 and TRBJ2-7; D may be TRBD2 (5 bases). Germline V gives CDR1 MNHEY, CDR2 SVGAGI. CDR3 length: 14 residues. Trimming took off 6 bases at V and 1 base at J, with 13 bases between the two ends. CDR3 sequence reads: CASRRERISYEQYF. For the CDR3, the DNA is TGTGCCAGCAGGAGGGAGCGGATTTCCTACGAGCAGTACTTC.

The chain has TRBV2 and TRBJ2-7; D not resolved. This CDR3 region has 14 residues. Trimming removed 8 bases from V and 2 bases from J, with 16 bases in between. Germline values: CDR1 SNHLY, CDR2 FYNNEI. CDR3 sequence reads: CASLTSLVTYEQYF. CDR3 nucleotides: TGTGCCAGCCTAACTTCCTTAGTTACCTACGAGCAGTACTTC.

The rearrangement joins TRBV7-9 to TRBJ2-7, with D possibly matching TRBD2 (6 bases). This CDR3 contains 13 residues. Per the germline V gene, CDR1 is SEHNR and CDR2 is FQNEAQ (reference sequence). CDR3 sequence reads: CCVEPGGSYEQYF. CDR3 nucleotide sequence: TGTTGTGTTGAACCCGGGGGATCCTACGAGCAGTACTTC.

The rearrangement uses TRBV6-2 or TRBV6-3 and TRBJ1-5; 8 nucleotides line up with TRBD1. CDR1 and CDR2 from the germline V gene are MNHEY and SVGEGT. Trimming at V came to 0 bases and at J to 6 bases, leaving 4 bases not matched to a gene. The CDR3 sequence is 15 residues long. The CDR3 nucleotides read TGTGCCAGCAGTTACTCGGACAGGGTGGCTCAGCCCCAGCATTTT. Protein product: CASSYSDRVAQPQHF.

The J gene is TRBJ2-1, the V gene TRBV6-2 or TRBV6-3; the D gene is possibly TRBD2 (7 bases). V was clipped by 5 bases and J by 7 bases, with 18 bases between them. The CDR3 has 15 amino acids. Germline CDR1 reads MNHEY; CDR2 reads SVGEGT. The CDR3 spells CASSDKGGRFNEQFF. CDR3 sequence (DNA): TGTGCCAGCAGTGACAAGGGGGGGAGGTTTAATGAGCAGTTCTTC.

This chain joins TRBV4-1 and TRBJ2-5; the D is unclear. This CDR3 is built from 16 residues. Germline V CDR1 and CDR2: MGHRA, YSYEKL. Trimming took 0 bases from V and 9 from J, leaving 20 bases between them. The CDR3 nucleotides are TGCGCCAGCAGCCAAGATGTTGACTCTGCGGCAAGGTCCCAGTACTTC. Protein sequence: CASSQDVDSAARSQYF.

V and J are TRBV24-1 and TRBJ1-4; tentative D call: TRBD1 (5 bases). This CDR3 is 15 amino acids long. Trimming removed 1 base from V and 8 bases from J, with 13 bases in between. The germline gives CDR1 KGHDR, CDR2 SFDVKD. CDR3 coding DNA: TGTGCCACCAGTGATTTTGGGGGGGTCAGAGAAAAACTGTTTTTT. This codes for CATSDFGGVREKLFF.

The rearrangement joins TRBV19 to TRBJ1-5, with D hard to call. The CDR3 has 13 residues. Germline V gives CDR1 LNHDA, CDR2 SQIVND (reference sequence). Trimming left V 9 bases short and J 5 bases short, with 14 bases between. CDR3 sequence: CASGEGKDQPQHF. CDR3 in DNA: TGTGCCAGCGGGGAGGGTAAGGATCAGCCCCAGCATTTT.

CDR3 bases: TGTGCCAGCAGCTTAGGGACAGGGGAGAGTGAAAAACTGTTTTTT. Its translation: CASSLGTGESEKLFF. The V call is TRBV7-8, the J call TRBJ1-4, with TRBD1 matching over 9 bases. This CDR3 region has 15 residues. The ends lost 1 base at V and 7 bases at J; junction bases unmatched: 4. Germline V lookup: CDR1 SGHVS, CDR2 FQNEAQ.

This chain links TRBV27 with TRBJ2-1; 9 bases align to TRBD1. The CDR3 contains 16 residues. V gave up 3 bases and J gave up 6 bases; unmatched junction bases: 9. CDR1 MNHEY and CDR2 SMNVEV come from the germline V gene (reference sequence). The CDR3 coding sequence is TGTGCCAGCAGTTTTTACCCGGGACAGGGACGCAATGAGCAGTTCTTC. Its protein is CASSFYPGQGRNEQFF.

The gene calls are TRBV3-1 (or the pseudogene TRBV3-2) and TRBJ2-7, with 8 bases aligning to TRBD1. Germline-derived CDR1 and CDR2 are LGHDT and YNNKEL (reference sequence). This CDR3 spans 17 amino acids. Trimming at V came to 4 bases and at J to 3 bases, leaving 14 bases not matched to a gene. The CDR3 reads CASSPSWTGTVVYEQYF. In nucleotides, the CDR3 is TGTGCCAGCAGCCCCTCTTGGACAGGGACTGTGGTCTACGAGCAGTACTTC.

The chain carries TRBV10-3 and TRBJ2-1, with 10 bases that match TRBD2. The CDR3 spans 13 residues. The ends lost 10 bases at V and 6 bases at J; junction bases unmatched: 6. Germline CDR1 reads ENHRY; CDR2 reads SYGVKD. Here the CDR3 DNA reads TGTGCCACGCAGCGGGAGGGATTCAATGAGCAGTTCTTC. It is translated as CATQREGFNEQFF.

The chain employs TRBV5-6 and TRBJ2-7, with TRBD2 matching over 12 bases. Germline CDR1 is SGHDT and CDR2 is YYEEEE. V lost 4 bases, J lost 3 bases, and 5 bases stayed unmatched. This CDR3 has 15 residues. The CDR3 sequence: CASSPTSGSIYEQYF. CDR3 nucleotides: TGTGCCAGCAGCCCGACTAGCGGGAGTATCTACGAGCAGTACTTC.

This rearrangement joins TRBV5-6 to TRBJ2-7; D is possibly TRBD2 (5 bases). CDR3 length: 14 residues. Trimming took 7 bases from V and 13 from J, leaving 27 bases between them. The germline V gene has CDR1 SGHDT and CDR2 YYEEEE. The CDR3 region is CASGPPNAFGVFYF. The CDR3 DNA is TGTGCCAGCGGACCCCCGAACGCCTTCGGGGTGTTTTACTTC.

With regard to this clone: The same CDR3 also results from other DNA sequences found in this sample. CDR3 DNA sequence: TGTGCCAGCTCACCCGGGACAGGGGGATACACTGAAGCTTTCTTT. This encodes CASSPGTGGYTEAFF. The chain couples TRBV18 to TRBJ1-1; 11 positions match TRBD1. The CDR3 consists of 15 residues. Per germline, CDR1 KGHSH and CDR2 LQKENI. The junction had 3 bases not matched to a gene; V was cut back by 3 bases and J by 3 bases.

The V and J genes are TRBV28 and TRBJ1-5, with TRBD1 identical over 12 bases. Trimming took 5 bases from V and 4 from J; bases not matched to a gene: 15. The CDR3 totals 19 residues. The germline CDR1 and CDR2 sequences are MDHEN and SYDVKM. In DNA, the CDR3 is TGTGCCAGCAGTCTATCTCCCGGGACAGGGGGCAGAGTTAATCAGCCCCAGCATTTT. As protein: CASSLSPGTGGRVNQPQHF.